This passage covers 13 T cell receptor beta chains from one sample sequenced in a study of CD8+ T cells in alopecia areata. Sequencing templates came from extracted RNA that was reverse transcribed into cDNA. TCRdb's table, derived via immunoSEQ multiplex PCR, lists solely in-frame clones and lacks some. This sample has over 200,000 clones, with 57% found just once. The input for sequencing was CD4+ T cells sorted from blood, taken at week 0. The source is a human donor with alopecia areata.

J is TRBJ1-4 and V is TRBV25-1; D unresolved. The germline gives CDR1 MGHDK, CDR2 SYGVNS. The CDR3 is 15 residues long. V lost 1 base and J lost 4, with 10 bases in between. This CDR3 reads CASSELGRNNEKLFF. CDR3 bases: TGTGCCAGCAGTGAATTGGGCAGGAATAATGAAAAACTGTTTTTT.

This clone was counted only a few times. This chain's CDR3 is CASSPLGNTEAFF. CDR3 nucleotides: TGTGCCAGCAGCCCGCTAGGGAACACTGAAGCTTTCTTT. The rearrangement uses TRBV14 and TRBJ1-1, with no clear D. The ends were cut back, 4 bases at V and 1 base at J, with 7 bases in the middle. The CDR3 spans 13 residues. CDR1 and CDR2 (germline): SGHDN, FVKESK.

This clone has just a few counts. The J gene is TRBJ2-4, the V gene TRBV5-1; D perhaps matches TRBD2 (6 bases). The CDR3 totals 13 residues. Germline CDR1 and CDR2: SGHRS and YFSETQ. V gave up 5 bases and J gave up 5 bases, with 11 bases separating them. The CDR3 spells CASSQEGQNIQYF. The CDR3 coding sequence is TGCGCCAGCAGTCAGGAGGGACAAAACATTCAGTACTTC.

The chain couples TRBV4-1 to TRBJ2-3; D not certain. Trimming cost V 2 bases and J 6 bases, with 15 bases left between them. This CDR3 comprises 15 residues. Germline V lookup: CDR1 MGHRA, CDR2 YSYEKL. The DNA of the CDR3 is TGCGCCAGCAGCCAAATCCCGACTTCATTGGATACGCAGTATTTT. Its protein is CASSQIPTSLDTQYF.

J is TRBJ2-4 and V is TRBV5-4, with D perhaps assigned TRBD1 or TRBD2 (6 bases each). V shed 0 bases and J shed 2 bases, with 15 bases lying between them. The germline V gene encodes CDR1 SGHNT and CDR2 YYREEE (reference sequence). CDR3 length: 17 amino acids. The CDR3 sequence is CASSLAGAQGTKNIQYF. DNA of the CDR3: TGTGCCAGCAGCTTGGCGGGGGCTCAGGGAACCAAAAACATTCAGTACTTC.

The V and J genes are TRBV6-5 and TRBJ1-5; tentative D call: TRBD1 (5 bases). Germline CDR1 is MNHEY and CDR2 is SVGAGI. The V gene lost 5 bases and the J gene lost 2 bases, with 10 bases spanning the gap. This CDR3 spans 14 amino acids. Here the CDR3 DNA reads TGTGCCAGCAGTGTAACGGGGGGCAATCAGCCCCAGCATTTT. Its protein product is CASSVTGGNQPQHF.

V and J are TRBV6-5 and TRBJ1-1; perhaps TRBD1 as D (5 bases). The CDR3 loop spans 14 amino acids. V lost 2 bases to trimming and J lost 0 bases, with 7 bases between them. The germline V gene encodes CDR1 MNHEY and CDR2 SVGAGI. The CDR3, as DNA: TGTGCCAGCAGTTACAGGGGCCTGAACACTGAAGCTTTCTTT. This translates into CASSYRGLNTEAFF.

This chain connects TRBV6-9 to TRBJ2-7; D possibly corresponds to TRBD2 (5 bases). Per germline, CDR1 MNHGY and CDR2 SVAAGI. The ends were cut back, 1 base at V and 9 bases at J, with 16 bases in the middle. The CDR3 is made up of 14 amino acids. CDR3 nucleotides: TGTGCCAGCAGTTATTGCGGCGGACTCGCCTGGCAGTACTTC. Translating it yields CASSYCGGLAWQYF.

The genes are TRBV5-6 and TRBJ1-2, with D possibly matching TRBD1 (5 bases). With 0 bases removed from V and 5 bases from J, the gap between germline ends came to 8 bases. The CDR3 is 13 amino acids. From germline, CDR1 is SGHDT and CDR2 YYEEEE. CDR3 region: CASSLGQLYGYTF. The DNA of the CDR3 is TGTGCCAGCAGCTTGGGACAGCTTTATGGCTACACCTTC. Supplemented by reference TRBV5-6 and TRBJ1-2, the full variable domain reads DAGVTQSPTHLIKTRGQQVTLRCSPKSGHDTVSWYQQALGQGPQFIFQYYEEEERQRGNFPDRFSGHQFPNYSSELNVNALLLGDSALYLCASSLGQLYGYTFGSGTRLTVV.

In its sample, this clone was seen a few times. The V call is TRBV7-9, the J call TRBJ1-2, with 8 bases identical to TRBD1. Germline V gives CDR1 SEHNR, CDR2 FQNEAQ (reference sequence). This CDR3 is built from 15 residues. V lost 4 bases and J lost 3; bases outside the gene matches: 7. CDR3 nucleotides: TGTGCCAGCAGCTCGCAGGGGGCGCTGGACTATGGCTACACCTTC. The encoded protein is CASSSQGALDYGYTF. The whole variable domain, filled in from reference TRBV7-9 and TRBJ1-2, reads DTGVSQNPRHKITKRGQNVTFRCDPISEHNRLYWYRQTLGQGPEFLTYFQNEAQLEKSRLLSDRFSAERPKGSFSTLEIQRTEQGDSAMYLCASSSQGALDYGYTFGSGTRLTVV.

The rearrangement joins TRBV5-1 to TRBJ2-3; TRBD2 is a possible D gene (5 bases). The germline V and J ends were trimmed by 2 bases and 4 bases, with 11 bases remaining between them. Germline lookup yields CDR1 SGHRS and CDR2 YFSETQ. The CDR3 spans 14 residues. The CDR3 loop reads CASSFTGESDTQYF. CDR3 DNA: TGCGCCAGCAGCTTCACCGGGGAGTCAGATACGCAGTATTTT.

The chain uses TRBV4-1 and TRBJ1-1, with 8 bases aligning to TRBD1. The V gene's germline CDR1 is MGHRA and CDR2 YSYEKL. V was clipped by 5 bases and J by 4 bases; unmatched bases: 6. The CDR3 runs to 14 residues. CDR3 bases: TGCGCCAGCAGCGGACAGGGATCCTTCACTGAAGCTTTCTTT. Translating it yields CASSGQGSFTEAFF.

This clone was observed a few times. The rearrangement uses TRBV30 and TRBJ1-2, with D possibly matching TRBD1 (6 bases). The CDR3 sequence is 16 residues long. V was shortened by 4 bases and J by 3 bases, with 21 bases between the two germline ends. CDR1 and CDR2 from the germline V gene are GTSNPN and SVGIG (reference sequence). CDR3 loop: CAWTNLVRTAHYGYTF. CDR3 DNA: TGTGCCTGGACAAACCTAGTCCGGACAGCTCACTATGGCTACACCTTC.